This TCR beta chain was found in a study of cytomegalovirus exposure and HLA in healthy donors. Across the study: It was reported in a later analysis that the same platform had been used for the 120 validation repertoires as for the approximately 700 first-cohort repertoires. Overall study findings and caveats: The study found most TCR sequences rare, yet found some public TCRs in many donors.

While the first cohort had around 700 subjects, the donors belonged to the separate validation cohort of fewer than 150 subjects. This CDR3 region has 16 residues. CDR1 and CDR2 (germline): MNHNY, SVGAGI (reference sequence). Trimming left V 6 bases short and J 3 bases short, with 17 bases between. Produced via immunoSEQ multiplex PCR; TCRdb's table is partial and in-frame only. The sample includes under 95,000 clones, 94% of them seen just once. A note on this clone: Its antigen is as yet unknown.

The chain joins TRBV6-6 to TRBJ1-4; perhaps TRBD1 as D (6 bases). Sequences were obtained from PBMCs. This TCR was recovered from a woman under 30 in good health and CMV-seropositive. DNA for the CDR3: TGTGCCAGCAGGGCCGGACAGCTCGACTCTAATGAAAAACTGTTTTTT. Its protein is CASRAGQLDSNEKLFF.